This section outlines one T cell receptor (beta chain) sequence together with its context. Profiling relied on immunoSEQ multiplex PCR, and the TCRdb table lists in-frame clones only, not all of them. Of 160,000 or so clones in the sample, approximately 91% are singletons; the top ten hold 3%. The sample belongs to a study of cytotoxic CD8 clonotypes in ibrutinib-treated CLL. Trimming left V 2 bases short and J 3 bases short, with 7 bases between. The CDR3 is 14 residues long. CDR1 and CDR2 (germline): SNHLY, FYNNEI. Material: PBMCs, obtained at disease progression, from a patient treated with ibrutinib. The chain has TRBV2 and TRBJ2-2; D call uncertain. This clonotype originated in a human donor with chronic lymphocytic leukemia. CDR3 sequence (DNA): TGTGCCAGCAGTGAATTCGGCTACACCGGGGAGCTGTTTTTT. This translates into CASSEFGYTGELFF. The entire variable domain, with the rest obtained from reference TRBV2 and TRBJ2-2, is as follows: EPEVTQTPSHQVTQMGQEVILRCVPISNHLYFYWYRQILGQKVEFLVSFYNNEISEKSEIFDDQFSVERPDGSNFTLKIRSTKLEDSAMYFCASSEFGYTGELFFGEGSRLTVL.